Included here is one TCR beta chain sequence, with context. Antigen: not known. Trimming took 6 bases from V and 6 from J, leaving 9 bases between them. CDR3 length: 13 residues. Looked up from germline, CDR1 is WSHSY and CDR2 is SAAADI. Once cultured for 10 to 11 days, the cells underwent separation to obtain CD4+ T cells. The study found no prior SARS-CoV-2 infection in the vaccine recipients, who tested negative for nucleocapsid antibodies. Half-medium replacement with IL-2 medium occurred on days 3 and 7. This sample is drawn from a study of vaccination effects on CD4 cells after COVID-19. Study-level findings and limits: Common cold coronaviruses were cross-recognized by only 1 of 255 vaccine-induced clones in healthy vaccinees. Late after vaccination, infection- and vaccine-induced clones showed marked clonal contraction.

Libraries were prepared by immunoSEQ multiplex PCR; TCRdb keeps only in-frame clonotypes and omits some of them. The sample carries some 39,000 clones, about 81% recorded once. The source was CD4+ T cells from PBMCs cultured without peptide, collected before COVID-19 vaccination. The sequence came from a human donor who received a COVID-19 vaccine. This chain joins TRBV10-2 and TRBJ1-6; the D gene is possibly TRBD1 (5 bases). CDR3 loop: CASREGSNSPLHF. DNA of the CDR3: TGCGCCAGCAGGGAGGGGAGTAATTCACCCCTCCACTTT.